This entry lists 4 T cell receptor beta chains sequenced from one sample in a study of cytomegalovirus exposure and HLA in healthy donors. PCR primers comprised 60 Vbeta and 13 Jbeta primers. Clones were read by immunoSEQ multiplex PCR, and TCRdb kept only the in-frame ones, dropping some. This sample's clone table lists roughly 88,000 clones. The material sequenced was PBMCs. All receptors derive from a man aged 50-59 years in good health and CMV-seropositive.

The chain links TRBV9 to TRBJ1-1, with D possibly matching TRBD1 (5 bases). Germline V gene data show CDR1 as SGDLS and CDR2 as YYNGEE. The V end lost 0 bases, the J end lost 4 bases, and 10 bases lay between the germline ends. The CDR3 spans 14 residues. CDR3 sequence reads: CASSVVGGSTEAFF. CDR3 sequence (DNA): TGTGCCAGCAGCGTAGTGGGGGGGAGCACTGAAGCTTTCTTT.

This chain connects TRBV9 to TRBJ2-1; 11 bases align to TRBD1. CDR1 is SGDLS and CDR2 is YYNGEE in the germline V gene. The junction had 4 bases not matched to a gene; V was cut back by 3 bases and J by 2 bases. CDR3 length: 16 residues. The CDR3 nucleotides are TGTGCCAGCAGCGCGAGGGACAGGGGGACCTACAATGAGCAGTTCTTC. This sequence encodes CASSARDRGTYNEQFF.

DNA of the CDR3: TGTGCCAGCTCACGACTGAATGAAAAACTGTTTTTT. Translation gives CASSRLNEKLFF. The chain links TRBV18 to TRBJ1-4, with D unclear. V was trimmed by 4 bases and J by 5 bases, leaving 5 bases between them. CDR3 length: 12 residues. In germline, CDR1 is KGHSH, CDR2 LQKENI.

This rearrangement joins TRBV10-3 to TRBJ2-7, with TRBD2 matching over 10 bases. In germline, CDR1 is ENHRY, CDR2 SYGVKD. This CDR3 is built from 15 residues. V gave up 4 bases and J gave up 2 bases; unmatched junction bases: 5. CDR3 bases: TGTGCCATCAGTGGCCGGACTAGCGGAACCTACGAGCAGTACTTC. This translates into CAISGRTSGTYEQYF.